This T cell receptor (beta chain) is from a study of blood T cells in healthy people across ages. Study results and limitations: A strong correlation between TCR beta diversity and naive T cell percentage was seen. Older individuals had lower TCR beta diversity per million T cells (the decline was roughly linear).

Note on this clonotype: Its specificity is not known.

The CDR3 sequence is 15 residues long. The trim removed 6 bases at V and 3 bases at J, leaving 11 bases unmatched. Per germline, CDR1 MDHEN and CDR2 SYDVKM. The study recruited healthy Caucasian donors from Russia who were aged roughly 6 to 100. Total RNA extraction produced at least 6 micrograms (per sample) for the study. Together with a sample-barcoded 5' primer, a J-beta primer mix was included in a second PCR lasting about 7 to 11 cycles. Each CDR3 protein is one row after TCRdb ran MiXCR on the 5' RACE reads. Among about 780,000 distinct CDR3 sequences listed, about 45% were seen once. The gene calls are TRBV28 and TRBJ2-7, with 7 bases matching TRBD2. Sequencing was done on a sample of blood. The source is a man of 80 years or more in good health. The CDR3 loop is CASSLPGGKVYEQYF. DNA of the CDR3: TGTGCCAGCAGCCTTCCGGGAGGCAAGGTCTACGAGCAGTACTTC.